This T cell receptor (beta chain) was profiled in a study of blood T cell repertoires in COVID-19. In the study overall: COVID-19 samples, acute and convalescent, were from the United States, Italy and Spain. Sources were T cells, B-cell-depleted T cells, or PBMCs; the material itself was cDNA or gDNA.

As originally analysed: Amplification with reference gene primers provided the estimates of nucleated cell counts. Using immunoSEQ multiplex PCR, the repertoire was profiled, and TCRdb retains in-frame clones only, with some absent. The DNA gave D and trimming, while V, J and clone size come from that table. This sample carries about 150,000 clones, roughly nine tenths of them seen once, and the ten largest clones take approximately 2.3%. Trimming left V 5 bases short and J 7 bases short, with 8 bases between. There are 12 residues in the CDR3. This sequence was found in a woman in her 70s with acute or convalescent COVID-19. Sequencing used peripheral blood. This chain connects TRBV12-3 or TRBV12-4 to TRBJ1-4, with D uncertain. CDR3: CASSERLEKLFF. The CDR3 nucleotides read TGTGCCAGCAGTGAGAGACTTGAAAAACTGTTTTTT.